The next 3 T cell receptor beta chains were all read from a single sample in a study of CD8+ T cells in alopecia areata. Treatment here: oral pan-JAK inhibitor, 5-10 mg twice daily. Sequencing relied on a cDNA template that was reverse transcribed from extracted RNA. TCRdb's table, derived via immunoSEQ multiplex PCR, lists solely in-frame clones and lacks some. The sample yields about 200,000 clones, around two fifths seen once. The specimen was CD4+ T cells sorted from blood, collected at roughly week 30, from a patient treated with tofacitinib. These receptors all stem from a human donor with alopecia areata.

This clone has just one count. The V and J genes are TRBV18 and TRBJ2-7, with TRBD1 matching 8 bases. CDR1 KGHSH and CDR2 LQKENI come from the germline V gene. CDR3 length equals 15 residues. The junction had 5 bases not matched to a gene; V was cut back by 4 bases and J by 0 bases. This CDR3 is CASSLRTGSSYEQYF. Written as DNA, the CDR3 is TGTGCCAGCTCACTACGGACAGGGAGCTCCTACGAGCAGTACTTC.

This clone has more than one count but fewer than ten. CDR3 loop: CASSLEYTGLYGYTF. The CDR3 DNA follows: TGCGCCAGCAGCTTGGAATACACAGGACTCTATGGCTACACCTTC. The chain combines TRBV5-1 with TRBJ1-2, with D possibly TRBD1 on 5 matching bases. Germline CDR1 SGHRS, CDR2 YFSETQ. The ends were cut back, 0 bases at V and 4 bases at J, with 13 bases in the middle. The CDR3 loop spans 15 amino acids.

The rearrangement joins TRBV7-3 to TRBJ2-3; D is unclear. Trimming took off 3 bases at V and 2 bases at J, with 6 bases between the two ends. The CDR3 extends over 13 amino acids. Germline CDR1 SGHTA, CDR2 FQGTGA. The CDR3 protein is CASSLADTDTQYF. DNA for the CDR3: TGTGCCAGCAGCTTGGCCGACACAGATACGCAGTATTTT.